Listed below are T cell receptor beta chains from one sample, sequenced in a study of blood T cell repertoires in COVID-19. Libraries were prepared by immunoSEQ multiplex PCR; TCRdb keeps only in-frame clonotypes and omits some of them. The table has around 500,000 clones, approximately 85% seen once. The sequencing input was peripheral blood. These receptor sequences come from a human donor in a cohort sampled during active COVID-19. The CDR3 runs from the conserved cysteine through the conserved F or W. The order of the fields is V gene, J gene, clone size, CDR3 protein. Some rows have no size entry. The others give once, few or many, or a class for an expanded clone.

v_call: TRBV6-1
j_call: TRBJ2-3
clone_size: NA
cdr3_aa: CASSELSGRPPSTDTQYF

v_call: TRBV13
j_call: TRBJ2-7
clone_size: NA
cdr3_aa: CASSPRRQGASYEQYF

v_call: TRBV4-2
j_call: TRBJ2-7
clone_size: NA
cdr3_aa: CASSRSGDSGEQYF

v_call: TRBV6-2/TRBV6-3
j_call: TRBJ2-7
clone_size: NA
cdr3_aa: CASSYSIIQGAYEQYF

v_call: TRBV18
j_call: TRBJ1-1
clone_size: NA
cdr3_aa: CASLEDAHLSTEAFF

v_call: TRBV28
j_call: TRBJ1-2
clone_size: NA
cdr3_aa: CASSSGQSHGGGYTF

v_call: TRBV7-8
j_call: TRBJ2-4
clone_size: NA
cdr3_aa: CASSLVPTRGFQYF

v_call: TRBV7-9
j_call: TRBJ2-1
clone_size: NA
cdr3_aa: CASSPSGTRGYNEQFF

v_call: TRBV19
j_call: TRBJ1-1
clone_size: NA
cdr3_aa: CASRRERGRTEAFF

v_call: TRBV7-9
j_call: TRBJ1-5
clone_size: once
cdr3_aa: CASSRRGGNQPQHF

v_call: TRBV11-2
j_call: TRBJ2-3
clone_size: NA
cdr3_aa: CASSPGLGATDTQYF

v_call: TRBV20-1
j_call: TRBJ2-1
clone_size: NA
cdr3_aa: CSASRTRGQLTIGYNEQFF

v_call: TRBV6-6
j_call: TRBJ2-1
clone_size: NA
cdr3_aa: CASSYEGGPYNEQFF

v_call: TRBV7-9
j_call: TRBJ1-1
clone_size: NA
cdr3_aa: CASSLGTGRNSEAFF

v_call: TRBV10-2
j_call: TRBJ2-1
clone_size: NA
cdr3_aa: CASSPLAGEVGEQFF

v_call: TRBV4-3
j_call: TRBJ1-2
clone_size: NA
cdr3_aa: CASSQGDRELGGYTF

v_call: TRBV5-8
j_call: TRBJ2-2
clone_size: NA
cdr3_aa: CASSSGLAGPTGELFF

v_call: TRBV10-3
j_call: TRBJ2-7
clone_size: once
cdr3_aa: CAISESTSGSPTPLNEQYF

v_call: TRBV7-9
j_call: TRBJ1-2
clone_size: NA
cdr3_aa: CASSLNRADGYTF

v_call: TRBV6-5
j_call: TRBJ2-5
clone_size: few
cdr3_aa: CASSYDSVQETQYF

v_call: TRBV3-1/TRBV3-2
j_call: TRBJ1-2
clone_size: NA
cdr3_aa: CASSQVPGTLTLF

v_call: TRBV5-1
j_call: TRBJ1-5
clone_size: NA
cdr3_aa: CASSPGGGTASNQPQHF

v_call: TRBV9
j_call: TRBJ2-6
clone_size: once
cdr3_aa: CASSLHGGATGANVLTF

v_call: TRBV28
j_call: TRBJ2-7
clone_size: NA
cdr3_aa: CASRPSGSPYEQYF

v_call: TRBV5-1
j_call: TRBJ2-3
clone_size: NA
cdr3_aa: CASNEAYYYPASTDTQYF

v_call: TRBV7-3
j_call: TRBJ2-3
clone_size: NA
cdr3_aa: CASSQGDSWSRLDTQYF

v_call: TRBV12-5
j_call: TRBJ2-1
clone_size: NA
cdr3_aa: CASGLAQGLAEQFF

v_call: TRBV30
j_call: TRBJ1-2
clone_size: many
cdr3_aa: CAWRLRGDYGYTF

v_call: TRBV6-2/TRBV6-3
j_call: TRBJ2-7
clone_size: NA
cdr3_aa: CASSTRQGAAGEQYF

v_call: TRBV5-4
j_call: TRBJ1-2
clone_size: NA
cdr3_aa: CASSLRGYGYTF

v_call: TRBV30
j_call: TRBJ1-1
clone_size: NA
cdr3_aa: CACPVGNTEAFF

v_call: TRBV7-2
j_call: TRBJ2-2
clone_size: NA
cdr3_aa: CASSLNLGVRTGELFF

v_call: TRBV3-1/TRBV3-2
j_call: TRBJ1-2
clone_size: NA
cdr3_aa: CASSQVAQGAGGYTF

v_call: TRBV6-5
j_call: TRBJ1-2
clone_size: NA
cdr3_aa: CASISPGGFAGYTF

v_call: TRBV15
j_call: TRBJ1-2
clone_size: NA
cdr3_aa: CATSRGWRGQNYGYTF

v_call: TRBV2
j_call: TRBJ1-5
clone_size: NA
cdr3_aa: CASSEALAGGIKPQHF

v_call: TRBV3-1/TRBV3-2
j_call: TRBJ2-2
clone_size: few
cdr3_aa: CASSQDRNRGGIGELFF

v_call: TRBV6-5
j_call: TRBJ2-7
clone_size: NA
cdr3_aa: CASKGQGYYEQYF

v_call: TRBV19
j_call: TRBJ2-2
clone_size: once
cdr3_aa: CASSATVFPGTGELFF

v_call: TRBV19
j_call: TRBJ1-5
clone_size: NA
cdr3_aa: CASSAYSGEVGQPQHF

v_call: TRBV10-3
j_call: TRBJ2-3
clone_size: NA
cdr3_aa: CAISVDSSDTDTQYF

v_call: TRBV21-1
j_call: TRBJ1-2
clone_size: NA
cdr3_aa: CASSGRDCGYTF

v_call: TRBV6-2/TRBV6-3
j_call: TRBJ2-5
clone_size: NA
cdr3_aa: CASSRQGYQETQYF

v_call: TRBV6-5
j_call: TRBJ2-7
clone_size: NA
cdr3_aa: CASSSDRGALYEQYF

v_call: TRBV25-1
j_call: TRBJ2-7
clone_size: NA
cdr3_aa: CASSDPTGGGFHYEQYF

v_call: TRBV19
j_call: TRBJ2-7
clone_size: once
cdr3_aa: CASSIGGQGFYEQYF

v_call: TRBV5-6
j_call: TRBJ1-3
clone_size: NA
cdr3_aa: CASSLGGQFGNTIYF